This section outlines one TCR beta chain sequence together with its context. The sample belongs to a study of blood T cell repertoires in COVID-19. Study context: Acute and convalescent COVID-19 specimens originated in the United States, Italy and Spain. Sources were T cells, B-cell-depleted T cells, or PBMCs; the material itself was cDNA or gDNA.

Under the authors' procedure: Using reference gene primer amplification, nucleated cell counts were estimated. TCRdb's table, derived via immunoSEQ multiplex PCR, lists solely in-frame clones and lacks some. That table furnishes V, J and clone size, whereas the DNA furnished D and trimming. The table includes about 70,000 clones, more than 65% detected once. The CDR3 is made up of 15 amino acids. The V and J ends lost 5 bases and 7 bases, in that order; junction bases with no gene match: 8. Germline values: CDR1 LNHDA, CDR2 SQIVND (reference sequence). This clonotype originated in a woman in her seventies with acute or convalescent COVID-19. Material: peripheral blood. This chain links TRBV19 with TRBJ2-1; TRBD2 matches at 10 bases. CDR3 DNA sequence: TGTGCCAGTAGTCTTAGTAGCGGGGGGAATAATGAGCAGTTCTTC. Protein sequence: CASSLSSGGNNEQFF.